The 30 T cell receptor beta chains in this list originate from one sample, sequenced in a study of a mutant IDH1 vaccine in newly diagnosed glioma. This sample's time point: baseline, week 1 (first vaccination visit). Described treatment: pre-vaccination baseline after standard-of-care therapy. TCRdb's table, derived via immunoSEQ multiplex PCR, lists solely in-frame clones and lacks some. The sample shows more than 50,000 clones, 80% to 90% of them seen only once. The source was PBMCs, collected from a glioma patient treated with radiotherapy, temozolomide or both. These TCRs come from a man aged 30 to 39 with glioma.

The chain combines TRBV5-6 with TRBJ1-4; 10 bases fit TRBD1. The CDR3 is 15 residues long. The junction had 4 bases not matched to a gene; V was cut back by 0 bases and J by 8 bases. Germline CDR1 SGHDT, CDR2 YYEEEE. The CDR3 region has the DNA TGTGCCAGCAGCTTGGGACAGGGGGCGCGCGAAAAACTGTTTTTT. As protein: CASSLGQGAREKLFF.

The chain joins TRBV13 to TRBJ2-7, with D possibly matching TRBD1 (6 bases). The CDR3 has 15 amino acids. Germline V gene lookup returns CDR1 PRHDT and CDR2 FYEKMQ (reference sequence). V shed 5 bases and J shed 0 bases, with 14 bases lying between them. DNA of the CDR3: TGTGCCAGCAGCGGGGCAGGGGCATCCTCCTACGAGCAGTACTTC. Amino acids: CASSGAGASSYEQYF.

This clone appeared a single time. The rearrangement links TRBV5-6 to TRBJ1-6, with 7 bases lining up with TRBD1. The V gene end was trimmed by 0 bases and the J gene end by 10 bases; junction bases not matched to a gene: 10. Germline CDR1 is SGHDT and CDR2 is YYEEEE. CDR3 length: 16 residues. The CDR3 spells CASSLAYRGPGSPLHF. The DNA of the CDR3 is TGTGCCAGCAGCTTGGCGTACAGGGGCCCAGGGTCACCCCTCCACTTT.

This clone was counted only a few times. The gene calls are TRBV7-2 and TRBJ1-5; D gene uncertain. The CDR3 contains 13 residues. The V gene lost 1 base and the J gene lost 10 bases, with 11 bases spanning the gap. From germline, CDR1 is SGHTA and CDR2 FQGNSA. The CDR3 loop reads CASSLVVRDPQHF. The CDR3 DNA reads as TGTGCCAGCAGCTTAGTTGTAAGGGATCCCCAGCATTTT.

This rearrangement joins TRBV7-9 to TRBJ2-5, with D maybe TRBD1 (6 bases). CDR1 and CDR2 from the germline V gene are SEHNR and FQNEAQ (reference sequence). Trimming shortened V by 0 bases and J by 4 bases, and 6 bases separated the two germline ends. CDR3 length: 13 residues. CDR3 sequence (DNA): TGTGCCAGCAGCTTAGCAGGGGGAGAGACCCAGTACTTC. This codes for CASSLAGGETQYF.

The chain joins TRBV9 to TRBJ2-2; D not certain. The CDR3 sequence is 15 residues long. Germline V lookup: CDR1 SGDLS, CDR2 YYNGEE. The germline V and J ends were trimmed by 1 base and 2 bases, with 9 bases remaining between them. CDR3 bases: TGTGCCAGCAGCGTATCCTTCGGCAACACCGGGGAGCTGTTTTTT. Its protein product is CASSVSFGNTGELFF.

The genes are TRBV15 and TRBJ1-3, with D uncertain. The CDR3 extends over 14 amino acids. The V gene lost 0 bases and the J gene lost 8 bases, with 11 bases spanning the gap. Germline CDR1 LNHNV, CDR2 YYDKDF (reference sequence). CDR3 residues: CATSRDLSLDTIYF. CDR3 nucleotides: TGTGCCACCAGCAGAGATCTCTCCCTGGACACCATATATTTT.

The chain is built from TRBV19 and TRBJ1-2, with 8 bases identical to TRBD1. The CDR3 contains 14 residues. Trimming cost V 4 bases and J 4 bases; bases outside gene matches: 5. Germline V gives CDR1 LNHDA, CDR2 SQIVND (reference sequence). The CDR3 loop reads CASSNDRGGYGYTF. The DNA of the CDR3 is TGTGCCAGTAGTAACGACAGGGGCGGCTATGGCTACACCTTC.

This chain joins TRBV28 and TRBJ1-2, with D maybe TRBD1 (5 bases). Germline CDR1 is MDHEN and CDR2 is SYDVKM. The V end lost 6 bases, the J end lost 0 bases, and 5 bases lay between the germline ends. The CDR3 runs to 12 residues. The CDR3 DNA is TGTGCCAGCAGGGGGGCTAACTATGGCTACACCTTC. Its translation: CASRGANYGYTF.

This clone was seen only a few times. The chain employs TRBV12-5 and TRBJ1-1; no clear D. Per the germline V gene, CDR1 is LGHNT and CDR2 is FRNRAP. The CDR3 runs 17 residues. Trimming stripped 2 bases from V and 4 bases from J, with 20 bases between. The CDR3 spells CASGLPPFWAKVTEAFF. In DNA form, the CDR3 reads TGTGCTAGTGGTTTGCCCCCTTTTTGGGCCAAAGTCACTGAAGCTTTCTTT.

This chain uses TRBV9 with TRBJ2-5, with 7 positions matching TRBD2. Germline CDR1 SGDLS, CDR2 YYNGEE. CDR3 length equals 15 residues. V shed 0 bases, J shed 5 bases, and the junction held 7 bases outside the gene matches. This CDR3 reads CASSVGWGGRETQYF. CDR3 bases: TGTGCCAGCAGCGTAGGTTGGGGGGGACGGGAGACCCAGTACTTC.

The CDR3: CASSFSGGASNEQFF. For the CDR3, the DNA is TGTGCCAGCAGCTTTAGCGGGGGGGCCTCCAATGAGCAGTTCTTC. The chain links TRBV7-8 to TRBJ2-1, with 11 positions matching TRBD2. J lost 6 bases, V lost 3 bases, and 4 bases had no gene match. The CDR3 runs 15 residues. In germline, CDR1 is SGHVS, CDR2 FQNEAQ. The whole variable domain, remainder taken from reference TRBV7-8 and TRBJ2-1, is GAGVSQSPRYKVAKRGQDVALRCDPISGHVSLFWYQQALGQGPEFLTYFQNEAQLDKSGLPSDRFFAERPEGSVSTLKIQRTQQEDSAVYLCASSFSGGASNEQFFGPGTRLTVL.

V gene TRBV5-1 combines with J gene TRBJ2-1; D call uncertain. Germline values: CDR1 SGHRS, CDR2 YFSETQ. Deletions cut 0 bases from V and 8 bases from J, with 6 bases between. CDR3 length: 12 residues. The CDR3 is CASSLGWDEQFF. The CDR3 region has the DNA TGCGCCAGCAGCTTGGGGTGGGATGAGCAGTTCTTC.

The CDR3 sequence is CASSQHSGTGGYGYTF. DNA of the CDR3: TGTGCCAGCAGCCAACACTCCGGGACAGGGGGCTATGGCTACACCTTC. V is TRBV14 and J is TRBJ1-2; 11 nucleotides match TRBD1. The CDR3 runs 16 residues. Germline CDR1 is SGHDN and CDR2 is FVKESK. V lost 2 bases, J lost 4 bases, and 6 bases stayed unmatched.

This sequence joins TRBV7-2 and TRBJ2-4, with a weak D call TRBD1 (6 bases). V lost 7 bases, J lost 4 bases, and 14 bases lay in between. The length of the CDR3 is 14 residues. Germline lookup yields CDR1 SGHTA and CDR2 FQGNSA. The CDR3 nucleotides read TGTGCCAGCACTCTACAGGGCCCAAAAAACATTCAGTACTTC. Translated, it gives CASTLQGPKNIQYF.

The rearrangement links TRBV27 to TRBJ2-7, with 10 bases fitting TRBD1. CDR1 is MNHEY and CDR2 is SMNVEV in the germline V gene (reference sequence). Unmatched junction bases numbered 14, after V lost 6 bases and J lost 6 bases. This CDR3 spans 16 amino acids. CDR3 DNA sequence: TGTGCCAGCAGCGCTGATTTAGCCGGGACAGGGGCCGAGCAGTACTTC. Translated: CASSADLAGTGAEQYF.

This sequence joins TRBV5-4 and TRBJ1-5; TRBD1 matches at 11 bases. The trim removed 4 bases at V and 1 base at J, leaving 1 base unmatched. Per germline, CDR1 SGHNT and CDR2 YYREEE (reference sequence). This CDR3 has 15 amino acids. CDR3 DNA sequence: TGTGCCAGCAGCCGGGACAGGGGGAGCAATCAGCCCCAGCATTTT. Translating it yields CASSRDRGSNQPQHF.

This clone was counted between two and nine times. The chain uses TRBV29-1 and TRBJ1-1, with D hard to call. V lost 7 bases, J lost 1 base, and 16 bases lay in between. The CDR3 is 14 amino acids. Germline CDR1 SQVTM, CDR2 ANQGSEA. DNA for the CDR3: TGCAGCGCCTCGCTTCTTACACAGAACACTGAAGCTTTCTTT. Translated: CSASLLTQNTEAFF.

The chain couples TRBV27 to TRBJ2-1; TRBD1 matches 10 bases. The CDR3 has 15 amino acids. V was clipped by 5 bases and J by 5 bases; unmatched bases: 6. Germline V CDR1 and CDR2: MNHEY, SMNVEV (reference sequence). Here the CDR3 DNA reads TGTGCCAGCAGTCCCGAGGGACAGGGGAACAATGAGCAGTTCTTC. It encodes CASSPEGQGNNEQFF.

V is TRBV29-1 and J is TRBJ1-1; possibly TRBD1 for D (5 bases). Germline lookup yields CDR1 SQVTM and CDR2 ANQGSEA. V was pared by 4 bases and J by 4 bases, with 13 bases between. The CDR3 is 13 residues long. The CDR3: CSVVRITGTEAFF. For the CDR3, the DNA is TGCAGCGTTGTAAGAATAACAGGCACTGAAGCTTTCTTT.

Concerning this clone itself: Compared with germline, one end of the junction differs, possibly owing to a read error. Other nucleotide sequences in the sample specify the same CDR3. The J gene is TRBJ2-1, the V gene TRBV30; TRBD2 matches 8 bases. Germline values: CDR1 GTSNPN, CDR2 SVGIG (reference sequence). This CDR3 contains 15 residues. The DNA of the CDR3 is TGCGCCTGCTCCCCGGGACTAGGCGTCTACAATGAGCAGTTCTTC. Amino acid sequence: CACSPGLGVYNEQFF.

The chain couples TRBV6-1 to TRBJ1-1; 10 bases fit TRBD1. The CDR3 sequence is 14 residues long. Germline values: CDR1 MNHNS, CDR2 SASEGT. Trimming removed 4 bases from V and 6 bases from J; junction bases left unmatched: 5. The CDR3 coding sequence is TGTGCCAGCAGTGTCCGGGACAGGGGTTCTGAAGCTTTCTTT. Translating it yields CASSVRDRGSEAFF.

The chain is built from TRBV15 and TRBJ2-3, with D possibly matching TRBD2 (5 bases). The CDR3 length is 15 residues. The V gene lost 3 bases and the J gene lost 3 bases, with 13 bases spanning the gap. The germline V gene encodes CDR1 LNHNV and CDR2 YYDKDF (reference sequence). In DNA, the CDR3 is TGTGCCACCAGCAGGGGCTACGGCGGGACAGATACGCAGTATTTT. Amino acids: CATSRGYGGTDTQYF.

The chain combines TRBV19 with TRBJ2-2; D not certain. V shed 5 bases and J shed 8 bases, with 15 bases lying between them. The length of the CDR3 is 14 residues. CDR1 LNHDA and CDR2 SQIVND come from the germline V gene (reference sequence). The CDR3 loop reads CASSGSKASGELFF. The CDR3, as DNA: TGTGCCAGTAGTGGGTCGAAGGCTAGTGGGGAGCTGTTTTTT.

CDR3 in DNA: TGTGCCAGCAGCTTCCCAGGGAACTATGGCTACACCTTC. As protein: CASSFPGNYGYTF. The V gene is TRBV7-9, the J gene TRBJ1-2, with TRBD1 as a possible D gene (5 bases). CDR1 and CDR2 from the germline V gene are SEHNR and FQNEAQ (reference sequence). The ends were cut back, 3 bases at V and 2 bases at J, with 7 bases in the middle. CDR3 length equals 13 residues.

This sequence joins TRBV6-6 and TRBJ2-7, with 8 nucleotides matching TRBD1. V was clipped by 5 bases and J by 1 base; unmatched bases: 7. Germline V gene data show CDR1 as MNHNY and CDR2 as SVGAGI (reference sequence). The CDR3 spans 15 residues. This chain's CDR3 is CASSQTGVGSYEQYF. CDR3 DNA sequence: TGTGCCAGCAGTCAGACAGGGGTGGGTTCCTACGAGCAGTACTTC.

The chain carries TRBV4-1 and TRBJ2-5; D may match TRBD1 or TRBD2 (5 bases each). This CDR3 comprises 12 residues. The germline V gene encodes CDR1 MGHRA and CDR2 YSYEKL. V lost 4 bases and J lost 5, with 8 bases in between. CDR3 bases: TGCGCCAGCAGCCGAGGGGAGGAGACCCAGTACTTC. Translation: CASSRGEETQYF.

V gene TRBV5-4 combines with J gene TRBJ2-3; D remains unclear. V was clipped by 0 bases and J by 2 bases, with 13 bases between them. CDR3 length: 16 amino acids. CDR1 SGHNT and CDR2 YYREEE come from the germline V gene (reference sequence). The chain's CDR3 is CASSLGSRTLTDTQYF. CDR3 nucleotides: TGTGCCAGCAGCTTGGGGAGCCGAACACTCACAGATACGCAGTATTTT.

V usage is TRBV7-8 and J usage is TRBJ1-1; perhaps TRBD1 as D (5 bases). The V end lost 5 bases, the J end lost 0 bases, and 16 bases lay between the germline ends. The CDR3 spans 16 residues. Germline assignment: CDR1 SGHVS and CDR2 FQNEAQ. The CDR3: CASSNPRDAMNTEAFF. CDR3 coding DNA: TGTGCCAGCAGCAATCCCCGGGACGCCATGAACACTGAAGCTTTCTTT. The variable domain in full, with the rest retrieved from reference TRBV7-8 and TRBJ1-1, is GAGVSQSPRYKVAKRGQDVALRCDPISGHVSLFWYQQALGQGPEFLTYFQNEAQLDKSGLPSDRFFAERPEGSVSTLKIQRTQQEDSAVYLCASSNPRDAMNTEAFFGQGTRLTVV.

J is TRBJ2-3 and V is TRBV7-9; 7 positions agree with TRBD2. Germline CDR1 is SEHNR and CDR2 is FQNEAQ (reference sequence). The trim removed 8 bases at V and 2 bases at J, leaving 7 bases unmatched. This CDR3 contains 14 residues. The CDR3: CASLWGGSTDTQYF. Here the CDR3 DNA reads TGTGCCAGCCTCTGGGGGGGGTCCACAGATACGCAGTATTTT.